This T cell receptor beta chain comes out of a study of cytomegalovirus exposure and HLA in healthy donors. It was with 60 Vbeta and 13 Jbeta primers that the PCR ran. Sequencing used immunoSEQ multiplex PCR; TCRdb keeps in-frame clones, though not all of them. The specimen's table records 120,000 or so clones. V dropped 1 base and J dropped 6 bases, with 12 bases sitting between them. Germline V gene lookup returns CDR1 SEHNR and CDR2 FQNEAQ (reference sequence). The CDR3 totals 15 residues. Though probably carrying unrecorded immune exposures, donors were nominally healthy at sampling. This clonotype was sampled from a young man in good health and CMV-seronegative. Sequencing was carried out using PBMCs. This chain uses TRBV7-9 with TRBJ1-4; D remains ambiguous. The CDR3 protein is CASSLDPRLDEKLFF. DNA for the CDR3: TGTGCCAGCAGCTTAGATCCGAGGCTGGATGAAAAACTGTTTTTT.